Listed below are T cell receptor beta chains from one sample, sequenced in a study of T cells expressing NK-cell markers. Reanalyzing the 5' RACE reads, TCRdb keeps one entry per CDR3 protein, without DNA. This table holds 250,000 to 300,000 distinct CDR3 sequences. What was sequenced was blood T cells: a sorted CD56 or NKG2C T cell subset, CD4+ or CD8+ T cells, or bulk PBMC T cells (not recorded which). The receptor set was obtained from a woman between 18 and 69 years old in good health. CDR3s include the opening cysteine and the closing phenylalanine or tryptophan.

j_call v_call cdr3_length cdr3_aa
TRBJ2-7 TRBV5-1 14 CASRKQDTTDEQYF
TRBJ1-2 TRBV2 13 CASGGTGNYGYTF
TRBJ2-5 TRBV20-1 16 CSARAVAGVVGETQYF
TRBJ1-1 TRBV12-3/TRBV12-4 14 CASSLPGFDTEAFF
TRBJ1-5 TRBV2 15 CASRVGQPSNQPQHF
TRBJ1-4 TRBV20-1 14 CSASPHRRGEKLFF
TRBJ1-2 TRBV18 18 CASSLNLLPGQGLSGYTF
TRBJ2-1 TRBV11-3 16 CASSLGLAGEVDEQFF
TRBJ2-3 TRBV7-6 15 CASTKAGGPLDTQYF
TRBJ1-1 TRBV11-2 17 CASSSITGGGFYTEAFF
TRBJ1-4 TRBV6-1 15 CASSRGQLLNEKLFF
TRBJ1-5 TRBV11-2 15 CASSSRGEVGQPQHF
TRBJ1-1 TRBV7-2 14 CASSTGPRNTEAFF
TRBJ2-1 TRBV4-1 14 CASSQMRGRDEQFF
TRBJ1-6 TRBV11-2 15 CASSNLGQGRTPLHF
TRBJ2-1 TRBV10-1 15 CASSERRGGVNEQFF
TRBJ2-1 TRBV4-3 15 CASSHTESSYNEQFF
TRBJ2-1 TRBV20-1 11 CSAASVYEQFF
TRBJ1-5 TRBV7-2 16 CASSLGGWDRGQPQHF
TRBJ2-1 TRBV7-7 13 CASSPGGVNEQFF
TRBJ2-1 TRBV20-1 14 CSADVGGAYNEQFF
TRBJ2-5 TRBV5-1 16 CASSLGLGTYQETQYF
TRBJ2-2 TRBV5-1 15 CASSSGQMRTGELFF
TRBJ2-5 TRBV5-1 12 CASSLGVETQYF
TRBJ2-7 TRBV20-1 15 CSARGPGRSSYEQYF
TRBJ2-6 TRBV20-1 21 CSARENLGPRTALSGANVLTF
TRBJ2-6 TRBV2 17 CASSHETGGHGANVLTF